One and the same sample provided the 29 T cell receptor beta chains below, sequenced in a study of blood T cell repertoires in COVID-19. Clones were read by immunoSEQ multiplex PCR, and TCRdb kept only the in-frame ones, dropping some. The data show 150,000 to 200,000 clones, 86% seen once. The sequencing sample was made of peripheral blood. Every receptor here comes from a man between 65 and 80 years old with acute or convalescent COVID-19.

The chain has TRBV7-5 and TRBJ1-5; the table's TRBD1 call for D was not verified on the DNA. TRBV7-5 is annotated as a pseudogene. The CDR3 extends over 15 amino acids. CDR3 bases: TGTGTCAGAAGCTTACTGGGGGCAGGGAGACAGCCCCAGCATTTT. This translates into CVRSLLGAGRQPQHF.

The chain employs TRBV6-1 and TRBJ1-2; TRBD1 might be the D (6 bases). Germline V gene sequence: CDR1 MNHNS, CDR2 SASEGT. V shed 3 bases and J shed 8 bases, with 10 bases lying between them. The CDR3 loop spans 12 amino acids. CDR3 nucleotide sequence: TGTGCCAGCAGTGACAGGGGTGGCGGCTACACCTTC. Translating it yields CASSDRGGGYTF.

The J gene is TRBJ1-1, the V gene TRBV10-3, with D possibly being TRBD1 (6 bases). The CDR3 consists of 14 residues. Trimming pared 3 bases from V and 4 bases from J, leaving 12 bases between. Germline V CDR1 and CDR2: ENHRY, SYGVKD. CDR3 loop: CAISDRGGGTEAFF. CDR3 coding DNA: TGTGCCATCAGTGATAGGGGGGGAGGCACTGAAGCTTTCTTT.

The rearrangement uses TRBV19 and TRBJ2-3; TRBD2 matches at 7 bases. Looked up from germline, CDR1 is LNHDA and CDR2 is SQIVND (reference sequence). J lost 2 bases, V lost 5 bases, and 1 base had no gene match. The CDR3 loop spans 13 amino acids. The CDR3 loop is CASSRGDTDTQYF. CDR3 sequence (DNA): TGTGCCAGTAGTCGGGGGGACACAGATACGCAGTATTTT.

The rearrangement links TRBV5-4 to TRBJ2-1; 8 nucleotides align to TRBD2. The V gene end was trimmed by 4 bases and the J gene end by 4 bases; junction bases not matched to a gene: 10. The CDR3 spans 16 residues. CDR1 is SGHNT and CDR2 is YYREEE in the germline V gene (reference sequence). This CDR3 is CASSLTAGGPYNEQFF. The CDR3 region has the DNA TGTGCCAGCAGCCTGACGGCGGGAGGACCGTACAATGAGCAGTTCTTC. Drawing the rest from reference TRBV5-4 and TRBJ2-1, the complete variable domain is ETGVTQSPTHLIKTRGQQVTLRCSSQSGHNTVSWYQQALGQGPQFIFQYYREEENGRGNFPPRFSGLQFPNYSSELNVNALELDDSALYLCASSLTAGGPYNEQFFGPGTRLTVL.

Here the CDR3 reads CAWSSLTGGETQYF. The CDR3 region has the DNA TGTGCCTGGAGTTCCCTAACGGGAGGGGAGACCCAGTACTTC. The chain combines TRBV30 with TRBJ2-5; 8 nucleotides line up with TRBD2. Germline V gene lookup returns CDR1 GTSNPN and CDR2 SVGIG (reference sequence). The ends lost 2 bases at V and 5 bases at J; junction bases unmatched: 7. This CDR3 comprises 14 residues.

The chain recombines TRBV5-1 with TRBJ1-2; no reliable D call. The CDR3 spans 14 residues. CDR1 is SGHRS and CDR2 is YFSETQ in the germline V gene. V shed 3 bases and J shed 6 bases, with 15 bases lying between them. Written as DNA, the CDR3 is TGCGCCAGCAGCTACCCGGCGGCGGCAGATGGCTACACCTTC. It codes for CASSYPAAADGYTF.

V gene TRBV28 combines with J gene TRBJ1-1; D may be TRBD1 (5 bases). Between the trimmed V and J ends, which lost 5 bases and 0 bases, there was a span of 10 bases. Germline assignment: CDR1 MDHEN and CDR2 SYDVKM. The CDR3 has 14 amino acids. The CDR3 reads CASSAYRMNTEAFF. The CDR3 bases are TGTGCCAGCAGTGCTTACAGGATGAACACTGAAGCTTTCTTT.

V usage is TRBV9 and J usage is TRBJ1-3, with D possibly matching TRBD1 (6 bases). Trimming left V 0 bases short and J 0 bases short, with 7 bases between. Per germline, CDR1 SGDLS and CDR2 YYNGEE. CDR3 length equals 15 residues. CDR3 nucleotides: TGTGCCAGCAGCGTAGGGACAGCCTCTGGAAACACCATATATTTT. This codes for CASSVGTASGNTIYF.

The chain recombines TRBV7-8 with TRBJ2-3; tentatively, D is TRBD1 (6 bases). The CDR3 is 16 amino acids. Germline V gives CDR1 SGHVS, CDR2 FQNEAQ. V lost 1 base and J lost 1, with 12 bases in between. CDR3 protein: CASSLGGTGRTDTQYF. CDR3 DNA sequence: TGTGCCAGCAGCTTAGGTGGTACAGGGCGCACAGATACGCAGTATTTT.

Concerning this clone: This sample includes further DNA sequences coding for the same CDR3. The chain couples TRBV5-4 to TRBJ1-2; D is undetermined. Trimming left V 0 bases short and J 2 bases short, with 5 bases between. The germline V gene encodes CDR1 SGHNT and CDR2 YYREEE (reference sequence). This CDR3 spans 13 amino acids. CDR3 region: CASSLGGNYGYTF. In nucleotides, the CDR3 is TGTGCCAGCAGCTTGGGAGGGAACTATGGCTACACCTTC.

The J gene is TRBJ1-5, the V gene TRBV6-5; D unclear. V lost 11 bases and J lost 4, with 15 bases in between. Germline CDR1 MNHEY, CDR2 SVGAGI. This CDR3 spans 13 amino acids. The DNA of the CDR3 is TGTGCCGGTTCTGGGCATTTTAATCAGCCCCAGCATTTT. Protein product: CAGSGHFNQPQHF.

The chain couples TRBV27 to TRBJ2-5, with D perhaps matching TRBD1 (5 bases). Germline loops: CDR1 MNHEY, CDR2 SMNVEV (reference sequence). The CDR3 totals 13 residues. Trimming took off 6 bases at V and 3 bases at J, with 11 bases between the two ends. CDR3 protein: CASSPRREETQYF. CDR3 coding DNA: TGTGCCAGCAGCCCCCGCAGGGAAGAGACCCAGTACTTC.

The rearrangement uses TRBV7-3 and TRBJ2-1; 13 nucleotides agree with TRBD2. The V and J ends lost 5 bases and 5 bases, in that order; junction bases with no gene match: 9. There are 17 residues in the CDR3. The V gene's germline CDR1 is SGHTA and CDR2 FQGTGA. The CDR3 loop is CASSPTAGLAGNNEQFF. The CDR3, as DNA: TGTGCCAGCAGCCCAACGGCGGGACTAGCGGGGAACAATGAGCAGTTCTTC.

The genes are TRBV6-5 and TRBJ2-3, with 8 bases identical to TRBD1. V dropped 8 bases and J dropped 6; count of bases not matched to a gene: 10. CDR3 length: 14 residues. Germline V gene data show CDR1 as MNHEY and CDR2 as SVGAGI. The CDR3 DNA follows: TGTGCCAGCCGAAACAGGGGGGCTGGGGATACGCAGTATTTT. This gives the protein CASRNRGAGDTQYF.

In its sample, this clone was seen a few times. The sample carries other DNA sequences with the same CDR3. This chain links TRBV6-5 with TRBJ1-1; TRBD1 aligns across 7 bases. Looked up from germline, CDR1 is MNHEY and CDR2 is SVGAGI. The CDR3 is 12 amino acids. The J segment lost 3 bases and the V segment lost 6 bases, leaving 1 base of the junction unmatched. CDR3 loop: CASRDRHTEAFF. For the CDR3, the DNA is TGTGCCAGCAGGGACAGGCACACTGAAGCTTTCTTT.

The chain links TRBV5-1 to TRBJ2-3; TRBD2 matches 10 bases. The CDR3 is 16 amino acids. With V trimmed by 0 bases and J by 2 bases, 3 bases remained unmatched. Germline loops: CDR1 SGHRS, CDR2 YFSETQ. The CDR3 loop is CASSLVLAGNTDTQYF. The CDR3 bases are TGCGCCAGCAGCTTGGTACTAGCGGGGAACACAGATACGCAGTATTTT. Supplemented by reference TRBV5-1 and TRBJ2-3, the full variable domain reads KAGVTQTPRYLIKTRGQQVTLSCSPISGHRSVSWYQQTPGQGLQFLFEYFSETQRNKGNFPGRFSGRQFSNSRSEMNVSTLELGDSALYLCASSLVLAGNTDTQYFGPGTRLTVL.

Comment on this clone: The same CDR3 can be traced to other DNA sequences in this sample. The rearrangement links TRBV5-1 to TRBJ2-5, with 7 bases aligning to TRBD2. This CDR3 has 15 amino acids. Unmatched junction bases numbered 7, after V lost 0 bases and J lost 5 bases. Germline CDR1 reads SGHRS; CDR2 reads YFSETQ. The CDR3 is CASSLGRGGPETQYF. In DNA, the CDR3 is TGCGCCAGCAGCTTGGGTCGGGGAGGGCCGGAGACCCAGTACTTC.

The V call is TRBV9, the J call TRBJ1-1; unclear D gene. The V and J ends lost 3 bases and 2 bases respectively, with 11 bases between them. CDR1 and CDR2 (germline): SGDLS, YYNGEE. The CDR3 sequence is 14 residues long. The CDR3 region has the DNA TGTGCCAGCAGCGCAACCGGGAGCAACACTGAAGCTTTCTTT. Amino acids: CASSATGSNTEAFF.

This sequence joins TRBV29-1 and TRBJ2-5; D may be TRBD2 (6 bases). Germline V gene sequence: CDR1 SQVTM, CDR2 ANQGSEA. This CDR3 comprises 12 residues. V lost 7 bases and J lost 1, with 10 bases in between. CDR3 loop: CSGREAQETQYF. CDR3 DNA sequence: TGCAGCGGTAGGGAGGCCCAAGAGACCCAGTACTTC.

The chain links TRBV9 to TRBJ1-1; 7 nucleotides match TRBD1. The ends lost 3 bases at V and 3 bases at J; junction bases unmatched: 8. The CDR3 spans 15 residues. In germline, CDR1 is SGDLS, CDR2 YYNGEE. The CDR3 DNA follows: TGTGCCAGCAGCGAGGGGACAGCCCGGGACACTGAAGCTTTCTTT. As protein: CASSEGTARDTEAFF.

The chain recombines TRBV30 with TRBJ2-6, with D perhaps TRBD2 (5 bases). With 6 bases removed from V and 0 bases from J, the gap between germline ends came to 12 bases. CDR3 length equals 15 residues. Germline V gives CDR1 GTSNPN, CDR2 SVGIG (reference sequence). CDR3 nucleotide sequence: TGTGCCTGCCTATTAGGGAGCTCTGGGGCCAACGTCCTGACTTTC. Amino acids: CACLLGSSGANVLTF.

The chain has TRBV6-2 or TRBV6-3 and TRBJ1-2; 10 bases are a match to TRBD1. After removal of 6 bases from V and 5 bases from J, the junction contained 6 bases not matched to a gene. CDR1 and CDR2 (germline): MNHEY, SVGEGT. The CDR3 spans 14 residues. Written as DNA, the CDR3 is TGTGCCAGCAGCGGGGACAGGGGATTTTATGGCTACACCTTC. It is translated as CASSGDRGFYGYTF.

The J gene is TRBJ2-1, the V gene TRBV7-3; 9 bases line up with TRBD2. V was pared by 5 bases and J by 6 bases, with 8 bases of the junction left unmatched. Germline V lookup: CDR1 SGHTA, CDR2 FQGTGA. This CDR3 comprises 15 residues. CDR3 protein: CASSQGTSRTNEQFF. The CDR3 DNA reads TGTGCCAGCAGCCAAGGGACTAGCCGAACCAATGAGCAGTTCTTC.

CDR3 residues: CASSYDSYSGNTIYF. The CDR3 DNA reads as TGTGCCAGCAGTTACGACAGTTACTCTGGAAACACCATATATTTT. The chain couples TRBV6-5 to TRBJ1-3, with D perhaps matching TRBD1 (5 bases). V lost 2 bases and J lost 0, with 8 bases in between. The germline V gene encodes CDR1 MNHEY and CDR2 SVGAGI. CDR3 size: 15 residues.

V is TRBV6-6 and J is TRBJ1-6; D not resolved. Trimming cost V 2 bases and J 3 bases, with 8 bases left between them. The CDR3 is 15 residues long. Germline CDR1 is MNHNY and CDR2 is SVGAGI (reference sequence). CDR3 residues: CASSYDQVYNSPLHF. The CDR3 DNA is TGTGCCAGCAGTTACGATCAGGTCTATAATTCACCCCTCCACTTT.

The V gene is TRBV19, the J gene TRBJ1-1; D is undetermined. Trimming took off 8 bases at V and 0 bases at J, with 10 bases between the two ends. The CDR3 is 13 amino acids. Per the germline V gene, CDR1 is LNHDA and CDR2 is SQIVND (reference sequence). The CDR3 is CASRRGLNTEAFF. The CDR3 nucleotides are TGTGCCAGTCGGAGAGGCCTGAACACTGAAGCTTTCTTT.

The chain carries TRBV6-5 and TRBJ2-2, with 10 bases lining up with TRBD1. The CDR3 has 15 amino acids. After removal of 4 bases from V and 7 bases from J, the junction contained 6 bases not matched to a gene. The germline CDR1 and CDR2 sequences are MNHEY and SVGAGI. The chain's CDR3 is CASSWGQGSSGELFF. DNA for the CDR3: TGTGCCAGCAGTTGGGGACAGGGGAGTAGCGGGGAGCTGTTTTTT.

This chain links TRBV7-8 with TRBJ1-5; 8 nucleotides align to TRBD1. V lost 4 bases and J lost 8; bases outside the gene matches: 4. This CDR3 region has 13 residues. Germline-derived CDR1 and CDR2 are SGHVS and FQNEAQ. The DNA for the CDR3 is TGTGCCAGCAGCTACCTACAGGGGGAGCCCCAGCATTTT. Translating gives CASSYLQGEPQHF.